The T cell receptor (beta chain) under discussion was sequenced for a study of blood T cells in healthy people across ages. In germline, CDR1 is MNHEY, CDR2 SMNVEV (reference sequence). The CDR3 covers 15 residues. Deletions cut 5 bases from V and 0 bases from J, with 11 bases between. This clonotype has a single count. A sample-barcoded 5' primer and a J-beta primer mix were used in a second PCR of about 7 to 12 cycles. Each cDNA was tagged by a template-switch adaptor containing 12 random nucleotides. TCRdb re-called the 5' RACE reads with MiXCR, one entry per CDR3 protein. Seen here are some 560,000 distinct CDR3 sequences, about a quarter observed once, and the top ten hold over 3.5%. These same records also appear under a second study, on T cells of mothers and their children. That publication notes: Researchers report slightly higher, though non-significant, overlap in related mother-child pairs than in unrelated pairs.

This sequence originates from a boy younger than 10 in good health. The V call is TRBV27, the J call TRBJ1-5; D perhaps matches TRBD1 (6 bases). The specimen was blood. The CDR3 is CASSRTAYSNQPQHF. The CDR3 DNA follows: TGTGCCAGCAGTAGGACAGCATATAGCAATCAGCCCCAGCATTTT.